The rows below give T cell receptor beta chains drawn from one sample of a study of technical replicates of blood from a few donors. This table comes from immunoSEQ multiplex PCR, and its TCRdb copy is limited to in-frame clones, with some not included. The top ten hold approximately 0.25% of the sample, which has over 60,000 clones, 93% seen once. What was sequenced was T cells isolated from PBMCs. The origin of the receptors is a human donor in good health. Both conserved end residues are part of each CDR3. D genes are given only for firm matches. Size is omitted from some rows. Given values are once, few, many or a class for expanded clones.

size,D,J,V,CDR3,DNA
NA,NA,TRBJ2-7,TRBV4-2,CASSQGSRDAYEQYF,TGTGCCAGCAGCCAAGGGTCCAGGGATGCCTACGAGCAGTACTTC
NA,NA,TRBJ2-5,TRBV5-1,CASSLGQGGGETQYF,TGCGCCAGCAGCTTGGGACAGGGAGGCGGAGAGACCCAGTACTTC
NA,TRBD2,TRBJ2-3,TRBV15,CATSREGTSGRGDTQYF,TGTGCCACCAGCAGAGAGGGGACTAGCGGGCGCGGGGATACGCAGTATTTT
NA,NA,TRBJ2-2,TRBV7-9,CAVWYRQDTGELFF,TGTGCCGTCTGGTACCGGCAGGACACCGGGGAGCTGTTTTTT
NA,TRBD2,TRBJ2-7,TRBV5-5,CASSLAGGHSYEQYF,TGTGCCAGCAGCTTAGCGGGAGGTCACTCCTACGAGCAGTACTTC
NA,NA,TRBJ1-1,TRBV6-1,CASSEYGVGAEAFF,TGTGCCAGCAGTGAATATGGGGTAGGGGCTGAAGCTTTCTTT
NA,NA,TRBJ1-1,TRBV6-5,CASNREMNTEAFF,TGTGCCAGCAACAGAGAAATGAACACTGAAGCTTTCTTT
once,TRBD1,TRBJ2-1,TRBV7-9,CASSATTGDQFF,TGTGCCAGCAGCGCGACGACAGGGGACCAGTTCTTC
NA,NA,TRBJ2-5,TRBV5-4,CASKRAGAQETQYF,TGTGCCAGCAAGCGGGCCGGGGCCCAAGAGACCCAGTACTTC
once,TRBD1,TRBJ2-7,TRBV27,CASSLKYYRGTYEQYF,TGTGCCAGCAGTCTAAAGTATTACAGGGGAACCTACGAGCAGTACTTC
NA,TRBD1,TRBJ2-1,TRBV2,CASRVPGQGLGNEQFF,TGTGCCAGCAGGGTACCGGGACAGGGTTTGGGGAATGAGCAGTTCTTC
NA,NA,TRBJ2-5,TRBV9,CASSVDEFVMTQYF,TGTGCCAGCAGCGTAGACGAGTTCGTGATGACCCAGTACTTC
NA,TRBD1,TRBJ1-2,TRBV19,CASSHRDREEGGYTF,TGTGCCAGTAGTCACCGGGACAGGGAGGAGGGGGGCTACACCTTC
NA,NA,TRBJ2-7,TRBV15,CATSRDYSNEQYF,TGTGCCACCAGCAGAGATTACAGTAACGAGCAGTACTTC
once,NA,TRBJ2-7,TRBV5-4,CASSSGRGNEQYF,TGTGCCAGCAGCAGCGGTCGGGGGAACGAGCAGTACTTC
NA,TRBD1,TRBJ1-5,TRBV27,CASSKTGTGVNQPQHF,TGTGCCAGCAGTAAAACCGGGACAGGGGTGAATCAGCCCCAGCATTTT
NA,TRBD1,TRBJ1-5,TRBV5-1,CASSLDGQGSNQPQHF,TGCGCCAGCAGCTTGGACGGACAGGGTAGCAATCAGCCCCAGCATTTT
NA,NA,TRBJ2-7,TRBV21-1,CASSKHPETGGLGQYF,TGTGCCAGCAGCAAGCACCCCGAGACAGGGGGTTTAGGGCAGTACTTC
NA,NA,TRBJ2-7,TRBV7-9,CASSPEDNSYEQYF,TGTGCCAGCAGCCCTGAGGATAACTCCTACGAGCAGTACTTC
NA,TRBD1,TRBJ2-3,TRBV28,CASSPPSPGQGTDTQYF,TGTGCCAGCAGTCCCCCCTCCCCGGGACAGGGAACAGATACGCAGTATTTT
NA,NA,TRBJ1-1,TRBV6-5,CASSYSRGGRLNEAFF,TGTGCCAGCAGTTACTCCCGAGGGGGTCGGTTAAATGAAGCTTTCTTT
NA,NA,TRBJ1-6,TRBV5-4,CASSPELRSPLHF,TGTGCCAGCAGCCCGGAGCTGCGATCACCCCTCCACTTT
NA,NA,TRBJ1-4,TRBV28,CASSPGWTATSNEKLFF,TGTGCCAGCAGTCCAGGCTGGACAGCAACCTCTAATGAAAAACTGTTTTTT
NA,NA,TRBJ2-7,TRBV13,CASSLGDMGSYEQYF,TGTGCCAGCAGCTTGGGGGACATGGGATCCTACGAGCAGTACTTC
once,NA,TRBJ1-1,TRBV9,CASSSGGTEAFF,TGTGCCAGCAGCTCTGGAGGCACTGAAGCTTTCTTT
NA,TRBD1,TRBJ1-2,TRBV5-1,CASAGNTGGYGYTF,TGCGCCAGCGCGGGAAATACAGGGGGATACGGCTACACCTTC
NA,TRBD1,TRBJ2-7,TRBV4-2,CASSQRDRGDEQYF,TGTGCCAGCAGCCAAAGGGACAGGGGGGACGAGCAGTACTTC
few,NA,TRBJ2-7,TRBV11-2,CATKRVGSYEQYF,TGTGCCACAAAGAGGGTGGGCTCCTACGAGCAGTACTTC
NA,NA,TRBJ2-7,TRBV18,CASSTDRTKLYEQYF,TGTGCCAGCTCAACGGACAGAACAAAACTCTACGAGCAGTACTTC
once,NA,TRBJ2-5,TRBV27,CASILTPSGWETQYF,TGTGCCAGCATTCTAACGCCCTCAGGTTGGGAGACCCAGTACTTC
NA,NA,TRBJ1-1,TRBV30,CAWRVGNTEAFF,TGTGCCTGGAGGGTCGGGAACACTGAAGCTTTCTTT
NA,NA,TRBJ1-6,TRBV30,CAWSVTREISPLHF,TGTGCCTGGAGTGTGACCAGGGAAATATCACCCCTCCACTTT
NA,NA,TRBJ1-2,TRBV7-9,CASSLKSGGGYTF,TGTGCCAGCAGCTTAAAGTCAGGAGGAGGCTACACCTTC
NA,NA,TRBJ1-1,TRBV7-9,CASSPQGEGSNTEAFF,TGTGCCAGCAGCCCCCAAGGGGAAGGCTCGAACACTGAAGCTTTCTTT
NA,NA,TRBJ2-3,TRBV4-1,CASSQGRHLLEDTQYF,TGCGCCAGCAGCCAAGGTCGCCACCTTCTAGAAGATACGCAGTATTTT
NA,TRBD2,TRBJ2-2,TRBV6-1,CASSEQRGNTGELFF,TGTGCCAGCAGTGAACAGCGGGGAAACACCGGGGAGCTGTTTTTT
NA,TRBD2,TRBJ2-1,TRBV2,CASKGTSGDYNEQFF,TGTGCCAGCAAGGGGACTAGCGGGGATTACAATGAGCAGTTCTTC
NA,NA,TRBJ1-2,TRBV7-6,CASSLRQGTNYGYTF,TGTGCCAGCAGCTTACGGCAGGGGACGAACTATGGCTACACCTTC
NA,NA,TRBJ2-7,TRBV6-5,CASSYSNSLPSYEQYF,TGTGCCAGCAGTTACTCGAACTCCTTACCATCCTACGAGCAGTACTTC
NA,NA,TRBJ2-7,TRBV30,CACAVRQVKRYEQYF,TGTGCCTGTGCAGTGAGACAGGTTAAAAGGTACGAGCAGTACTTC
NA,NA,TRBJ2-2,TRBV11-2,CASSLGGAGELFF,TGTGCCAGCAGCTTAGGGGGGGCCGGGGAGCTGTTTTTT
NA,NA,TRBJ1-2,TRBV2,CASSEFSPINYGYTF,TGTGCCAGCAGTGAGTTTAGCCCGATAAACTATGGCTACACCTTC
NA,NA,TRBJ2-2,TRBV9,CASSPLLYTGELFF,TGTGCCAGCAGCCCACTTCTTTACACCGGGGAGCTGTTTTTT
NA,NA,TRBJ1-2,TRBV2,CASSKGARGNIGYTF,TGTGCCAGCAGTAAAGGGGCCAGGGGAAATATCGGCTACACCTTC
NA,NA,TRBJ2-7,TRBV6-5,CASSYGHEQYF,TGTGCCAGCAGTTACGGGCACGAGCAGTACTTC
NA,NA,TRBJ2-7,TRBV30,CAWSLLRPPNEQYF,TGTGCCTGGTCTCTCCTCAGGCCCCCCAACGAGCAGTACTTC
NA,TRBD1,TRBJ1-2,TRBV4-2,CASSTEGQGLGYTF,TGTGCCAGCAGCACTGAGGGACAGGGTCTTGGCTACACCTTC
NA,NA,TRBJ2-1,TRBV6-5,CASSSSGTGGYNEQFF,TGTGCCAGCAGTTCATCCGGGACCGGGGGCTACAATGAGCAGTTCTTC
NA,TRBD2,TRBJ2-5,TRBV2,CASGAGGTETQYF,TGTGCCAGCGGGGCGGGAGGGACGGAGACCCAGTACTTC
NA,NA,TRBJ1-3,TRBV19,CASSIAGGTGNTIYF,TGTGCCAGTAGTATAGCGGGGGGAACTGGAAACACCATATATTTT
NA,NA,TRBJ2-1,TRBV28,CASHAGRENEQFF,TGTGCCAGCCACGCGGGACGGGAGAATGAGCAGTTCTTC